Sequencing of this T cell receptor (beta chain) was carried out in a study of identifying expanded T cells in peripheral blood. This clone came up a few times. Its antigen is as yet unknown. V was shortened by 3 bases and J by 0 bases, with 6 bases between the two germline ends. CDR1 and CDR2 (germline): SGHNT, YYREEE (reference sequence). The CDR3 runs 13 residues. During the collection period, no donor immune events like infections were recorded. Study-level results: Clone count variance between roughly 2-week samples rose with total template count. Technical replicates showed roughly 1.2 changed clones; roughly two weeks roughly 18; four weeks 19.

Using immunoSEQ multiplex PCR, the repertoire was profiled, and TCRdb retains in-frame clones only, with some absent. The table shows around 94,000 clones, with 88% occurring only once. The chain couples TRBV5-4 to TRBJ2-5; unclear D gene. This TCR derives from a person aged 18-70 years in good health. The sample comprised blood. The CDR3 is CASSWAYQETQYF. The DNA of the CDR3 is TGTGCCAGCAGCTGGGCCTACCAAGAGACCCAGTACTTC.